This T cell receptor beta chain stems from a study of T cell repertoires in cytomegalovirus infection (dated by TCRdb to the late 2010s). In terms of the full investigation: Peptide stimulations targeted recently identified HLA-C-restricted CMV epitopes, whose presentation resists viral immunomodulation, together with well-studied HLA-B-restricted epitopes. The HLA type of each donor mattered for the analysis, because public TCR beta signatures pointed to carriage of CMV infection along with the matching HLA type.

The reads were generated on an Illumina HiSeq 1500. TCRdb trimmed public reads at Q25 via fastp, called clones via MiXCR and kept in-frame beta chains. CDR3 protein duplicates are merged, each entry listing the most common genes and DNA. The sample data list fewer than 1,000,000 distinct CDR3 sequences, and roughly 31% of these were observed just once. The ten largest make up about 14% of the sample. What the treatment or condition label conveys for this sample: in vitro stimulation with specific CMV peptide epitopes to enrich CMV-specific T cells. This clonotype was counted once. The antigen it binds to is not known. The record has no base qualities; no much larger clone is one base away. Just one read gives weak support. What the study reported, not specific to this receptor: In both this cohort and an independent cohort of more than 350 donors, the cumulative frequency of public TCR beta family members distinguished carriers of CMV infection plus the relevant HLA type. The ex vivo response was dominated by HLA-C-restricted CMV-specific TCR beta clonotypes, and the single most frequent clonotype in two of eight donors was supplied by these HLA-C-restricted clonotypes.

Inclusive of the bounding cysteine and phenylalanine, the CDR3 is 15 residues long. The kept DNA is CDR3 alone, 45 bases in frame from the first base. CDR1 and CDR2 were assigned from the germline V gene as MNHEY and SVGAGI. The germline V and J ends show losses of 5 bases and 2 bases respectively, and no gene match explains 5 bases of the junction. This clonotype originated in a human donor in good health (CMV status not recorded). Some clones in this sample may be carry-over from other donors' samples. The sequence joins TRBV6-5 to TRBJ2-1; 8 bases in the junction line up with TRBD2. The sample was cultured CD8+ T cells from PBMCs, taken from culture after CMV antigen stimulation. DNA sequence: TGTGCCAGCAGTAACGGGGGGGGGGCCTACAATGAGCAGTTCTTC. This is translated as CASSNGGGAYNEQFF.